Shown below are 8 T cell receptor beta chains from a single sample sequenced in a study of T cells in women clearing cervical HPV infection. Generated by immunoSEQ multiplex PCR, the TCRdb table keeps only in-frame clones and is missing some. The sample data list 45,000 to 50,000 clones. Specimen: blood buffy coat. The origin of the receptors is a woman aged 18 to 75 with a cervical HPV16 infection that either progressed to CIN3+ or cleared (not recorded which).

The CDR3 is CAWSRSGGTTYDYTF. Partial CDR3 DNA: TGTGCCTGGAGTAGGAGCGGGGGGACGACCTACGAC. The rearrangement uses TRBV30 and TRBJ1-2; D is perhaps TRBD1 (5 bases). The read stops 3 residues short of the end of the CDR3; the missing end is completed from the germline J gene. The CDR3 consists of 15 residues. Germline-derived CDR1 and CDR2 are GTSNPN and SVGIG (reference sequence).

The covered CDR3 bases are TGTGCCAGCAGCTTAGCGCCGATAGCTTCAGAGACC. This gives the protein CASSLAPIASET. The entire CDR3 protein is CASSLAPIASETQYF. The J gene is TRBJ2-5, the V gene TRBV7-6; no firm D call. From the germline J gene comes the end of the CDR3, since the read stops 3 residues before it. Trimming removed 0 bases at V and 4 bases at J, with 12 bases between. The CDR3 is 15 residues long. The V gene's germline CDR1 is SGHVS and CDR2 FNYEAQ. Supplemented by reference TRBV7-6 and TRBJ2-5, the full variable domain reads GAGVSQSPRYKVTKRGQDVALRCDPISGHVSLYWYRQALGQGPEFLTYFNYEAQQDKSGLPNDRFSAERPEGSISTLTIQRTEQRDSAMYRCASSLAPIASETQYFGPGTRLLVL.

A word on this clone: The sequence runs out 3 residues before the end of the CDR3; the remainder is reconstructed from the germline J gene. V is TRBV7-3 and J is TRBJ2-3; D uncertain. The CDR3 is 13 residues long. Germline-derived CDR1 and CDR2 are SGHTA and FQGTGA. The germline V and J ends were trimmed by 1 base and 4 bases, with 6 bases remaining between them. The CDR3 DNA, read in part, is TGTGCCAGCAGCTTAATAGGGTCAGATACG. It specifies CASSLIGSDT. The CDR3 reads in full as CASSLIGSDTQYF.

As concerns this clone: The DNA ends 3 residues before the CDR3 does, and the rest of the CDR3 is filled in from the germline J gene. The chain combines TRBV10-2 with TRBJ1-6; D is perhaps TRBD1 (5 bases). The CDR3 totals 14 residues. V lost 7 bases, J lost 5 bases, and 12 bases lay in between. Germline V lookup: CDR1 WSHSY, CDR2 SAAADI. The CDR3 loop reads CASTLGANNSPLHF. CDR3 DNA (partial): TGCGCCAGCACCCTAGGGGCAAATAATTCACCC.

Remarks on this clone: The read ends 3 residues early relative to the CDR3; the germline J gene fills the gap. The chain carries TRBV7-3 and TRBJ2-1, with D perhaps matching TRBD1 (7 bases). Germline V gene sequence: CDR1 SGHTA, CDR2 FQGTGA. With 1 base removed from V and 5 bases from J, the gap between germline ends came to 15 bases. CDR3 length equals 16 residues. CDR3 bases read: TGTGCCAGCAGCTTAATCTCAGGGGGGCCACACAATGAG. Translating gives CASSLISGGPHNE. The CDR3 as a whole reads CASSLISGGPHNEQFF.

Concerning this clone itself: The read stops 3 residues short of the end of the CDR3; the missing end is completed from the germline J gene. J is TRBJ1-5 and V is TRBV7-8; 7 nucleotides match TRBD1. Losses at the gene ends were 1 base for V and 2 bases for J; bases not matched to a gene: 2. The CDR3 has 15 residues. Germline V gene sequence: CDR1 SGHVS, CDR2 FQNEAQ. CDR3 DNA, as far as it was read: TGTGCCAGCAGCTTAGTTACAGGGGGCAATCAGCCC. Its protein is CASSLVTGGNQP. In full, the CDR3 is CASSLVTGGNQPQHF.

Comment on this clone: The read stops 3 residues short of the end of the CDR3; the missing end is completed from the germline J gene. V is TRBV19 and J is TRBJ2-3; 12 bases are shared with TRBD2. Germline V gene data show CDR1 as LNHDA and CDR2 as SQIVND (reference sequence). Germline trimming cut 3 bases from V and 5 bases from J; bases unmatched to any gene: 6. This CDR3 comprises 16 residues. The CDR3 region is CASSILAGGRGDTQYF. The CDR3 bases that were read are TGTGCCAGTAGTATCCTAGCGGGGGGGCGTGGAGATACG.

As for this clone: The CDR3 end lies 3 residues beyond the end of the read and is filled in from the germline J gene. The rearrangement links TRBV11-1 to TRBJ2-3; TRBD1 agrees at 7 bases. This CDR3 region has 15 residues. Germline loops: CDR1 SGHAT, CDR2 FQDESV (reference sequence). V lost 10 bases and J lost 5; bases outside the gene matches: 15. CDR3: CATKEGGGSKDTQYF. The part of the CDR3 DNA that was read is TGTGCCACCAAGGAAGGGGGCGGGTCGAAAGATACG.